The T cell receptor (beta chain) described here comes from a study of Graves' ophthalmopathy and Graves' hyperthyroidism. The CDR3 consists of 14 residues. J gave up 11 bases and V 5 bases, and 13 bases lay outside the gene matches. RNA transcripts served as template for amplifying TCR beta CDR3 sequences. An initial RT-PCR round employing HTBI primers preceded a second-round multiplex PCR. TCRdb passed the multiplex PCR reads through MiXCR, listing each CDR3 protein once. The profile shows roughly 410,000 distinct CDR3 sequences, 15% of them singletons. This clonotype was counted at least ten times. Its antigen is unknown. Regarding the study as a whole: In predicting ophthalmopathy progression, the model reached 65% to 71% sensitivity and 72.22% specificity.

This clonotype was obtained from a woman younger than 30 with stable Graves' hyperthyroidism. This sequence joins TRBV12-3 or TRBV12-4 and TRBJ1-1; 8 nucleotides align to TRBD1. Material for sequencing was peripheral blood. The CDR3 DNA sequence: TGTGCCAGCAGTCCGGTCGGACAGGGTCTTTGGGCTTTCTTT. This gives the protein CASSPVGQGLWAFF.